This TCR beta chain is drawn from a study of blood T cells in healthy people across ages. Points from the study as a whole: Researchers report that TCR beta diversity correlated strongly with naive T cell percentage.

CDR3 length: 12 residues. Germline CDR1 and CDR2: ENHRY and SYGVKD. Between the trimmed V and J ends, which lost 6 bases and 5 bases, there was a span of 10 bases. Each sample provided at least 5 micrograms of extracted total RNA. This clonotype occurred a few times. Its antigen is unknown. Using a J-beta primer mix together with a sample-barcoded 5' primer, a second PCR was run for roughly 6 to 12 cycles. Every single cDNA molecule received a tag from a template-switch adaptor with 12 random nucleotides. TCRdb fed the 5' RACE reads into MiXCR, producing one record per CDR3 protein. Among approximately 820,000 distinct CDR3 sequences listed, approximately 44% were seen once.

The receptor's source is a man in his fifties or sixties in good health. J is TRBJ1-1 and V is TRBV10-3; D is unclear. Sequenced input: blood. The CDR3 bases are TGTGCCATCAGAAAAGGTGGAACTGAAGCTTTCTTT. Translating gives CAIRKGGTEAFF.